The T cell receptor (beta chain) described here comes from a study of T-cell memory formation after mild COVID-19. For the study at large: The two donors had largely donor-specific TCR clusters. Study-level findings and limits: Among clones peaking at day 37 in the second wave, SARS-CoV-2 specificity remained unconfirmed. Researchers found some responding clones in pre-infection memory, a sign that cross-reactive memory joined.

Germline CDR1 LGHNA, CDR2 YNFKEQ. V was trimmed by 0 bases and J by 8 bases, leaving 18 bases between them. This CDR3 region has 16 residues. This clonotype appeared a few times. What it recognizes is unknown. The authors produced TCR alpha and TCR beta cDNA libraries with sample barcodes and UMIs by 5'RACE using constant-segment primers. Using its own MiXCR run on the 5' RACE reads, TCRdb lists one record per CDR3 protein. The sample includes about 290,000 distinct CDR3 sequences, 15% to 20% of them seen just once. The source of this sequence is a man aged 18-30 years who had mild COVID-19 (a few samples of this study predate the infection). Cell type and time point are not known. The sample comprised PBMCs or a T cell subset sorted from them (not recorded which). The V and J genes are TRBV4-2 and TRBJ2-3; the D call may be TRBD1 or TRBD2 (6 bases each). For the CDR3, the DNA is TGTGCCAGCAGCCAAGATCTGGAGGGGGGTCGGGTTACGCAGTATTTT. This translates into CASSQDLEGGRVTQYF.